These 22 T cell receptor beta chains were sequenced from one sample in a study of T-cell memory formation after mild COVID-19. Each CDR3 protein is one row after TCRdb ran MiXCR on the 5' RACE reads. Of 100,000 to 150,000 distinct CDR3 sequences listed, about 5.9% are singletons. Material for sequencing was PBMCs or a T cell subset sorted from them (not recorded which). The receptors originated from an adult woman who had mild COVID-19 (a few samples of this study predate the infection). Cell type and time point are not known.

This clonotype was counted between two and nine times. This chain links TRBV2 with TRBJ2-1, with D maybe TRBD2 (7 bases). The germline gives CDR1 SNHLY, CDR2 FYNNEI. This CDR3 is 14 amino acids long. V lost 1 base, J lost 9 bases, and 13 bases lay in between. CDR3 sequence (DNA): TGTGCCAGCAGTGAAGTGGGGGGGCCGGTTGAGCAGTTCTTC. Amino acids: CASSEVGGPVEQFF.

This clonotype was detected ten times or more. The chain uses TRBV4-2 and TRBJ1-6; 9 bases match TRBD1. CDR3 length equals 16 residues. Looked up from germline, CDR1 is LGHNA and CDR2 is YNFKEQ. V was pared by 1 base and J by 7 bases, with 5 bases of the junction left unmatched. CDR3 in DNA: TGTGCCAGCAGCCAAGGGGGGGACAGGGACAATTCACCCCTCCACTTT. It specifies CASSQGGDRDNSPLHF.

This clonotype was observed a handful of times. The rearrangement joins TRBV7-2 to TRBJ1-5; D may be TRBD1 (6 bases). The V and J ends lost 2 bases and 11 bases respectively, with 16 bases between them. Germline V CDR1 and CDR2: SGHTA, FQGNSA. The CDR3 contains 14 residues. CDR3 sequence: CASSLNDRPGAQHF. Here the CDR3 DNA reads TGTGCCAGCAGCTTAAACGACAGGCCGGGGGCCCAGCATTTT.

The CDR3 reads CASTMRGGELFF. As DNA, the CDR3 is TGTGCCAGCACGATGAGGGGCGGGGAGCTGTTTTTT. The chain recombines TRBV9 with TRBJ2-2, with D possibly called TRBD1 or TRBD2 (5 bases each). V lost 6 bases and J lost 7, with 10 bases in between. Germline CDR1 reads SGDLS; CDR2 reads YYNGEE. The CDR3 loop spans 12 amino acids.

This clonotype has only a few counts. The chain recombines TRBV20-1 with TRBJ1-3, with 8 bases identical to TRBD1. Per the germline V gene, CDR1 is DFQATT and CDR2 is SNEGSKA (reference sequence). Losses at the gene ends were 1 base for V and 1 base for J; bases not matched to a gene: 6. The CDR3 loop spans 16 amino acids. The CDR3 sequence: CSARVGQGASGNTIYF. The CDR3 DNA sequence: TGCAGTGCTAGAGTGGGCCAGGGGGCGTCTGGAAACACCATATATTTT.

The sample holds a few counts of this clonotype. J is TRBJ2-7 and V is TRBV27; D gene unclear. The CDR3 sequence is 15 residues long. CDR1 is MNHEY and CDR2 is SMNVEV in the germline V gene (reference sequence). With 3 bases removed from V and 9 bases from J, the gap between germline ends came to 21 bases. The CDR3 reads CASSLRPETPSGQYF. For the CDR3, the DNA is TGTGCCAGCAGTTTGAGGCCGGAGACCCCCTCTGGGCAGTACTTC.

Ten or more counts support this clonotype. At one end, the junction sequence differs from germline, possibly due to a read error. The rearrangement uses TRBV2 and TRBJ2-1, with 11 bases fitting TRBD2. Germline CDR1 reads SNHLY; CDR2 reads FYNNEI. The CDR3 length is 15 residues. CDR3 in amino acids: CASQLAGGPGSERFF. CDR3 bases: TGTGCCAGCCAATTAGCGGGGGGGCCAGGTAGTGAGCGGTTCTTC. The full variable domain, with the rest looked up from reference TRBV2 and TRBJ2-1, is EPEVTQTPSHQVTQMGQEVILRCVPISNHLYFYWYRQILGQKVEFLVSFYNNEISEKSEIFDDQFSVERPDGSNFTLKIRSTKLEDSAMYFCASQLAGGPGSERFFGPGTRLTVL.

This chain links TRBV12-3 or TRBV12-4 with TRBJ1-5, with TRBD1 as a possible D gene (6 bases). Trimming cost V 7 bases and J 2 bases, with 12 bases left between them. There are 14 residues in the CDR3. The CDR3 coding sequence is TGTGCCAGCAACCTACAGGGAGGCAATCAGCCCCAGCATTTT. Translation: CASNLQGGNQPQHF.

This clonotype was seen a few times. The chain carries TRBV7-8 and TRBJ2-7; D might be TRBD2 (6 bases). Trimming stripped 1 base from V and 7 bases from J, with 14 bases between. CDR3 size: 14 residues. The germline V gene encodes CDR1 SGHVS and CDR2 FQNEAQ. The CDR3 DNA reads as TGTGCCAGCAGCTTAGTGGAGCGGAGGGGAGAGCAGTACTTC. The encoded protein is CASSLVERRGEQYF.

The chain couples TRBV5-1 to TRBJ1-3; possibly TRBD1 for D (5 bases). This CDR3 has 16 residues. V lost 4 bases to trimming and J lost 0 bases, with 14 bases between them. The V gene's germline CDR1 is SGHRS and CDR2 YFSETQ. The CDR3 here is CASSPRPGGSGNTIYF. CDR3 DNA: TGCGCCAGCAGCCCCAGGCCGGGGGGCTCTGGAAACACCATATATTTT. The full variable domain, completed using reference TRBV5-1 and TRBJ1-3, is KAGVTQTPRYLIKTRGQQVTLSCSPISGHRSVSWYQQTPGQGLQFLFEYFSETQRNKGNFPGRFSGRQFSNSRSEMNVSTLELGDSALYLCASSPRPGGSGNTIYFGEGSWLTVV.

The chain recombines TRBV2 with TRBJ2-2; D not resolved. The V gene lost 0 bases and the J gene lost 7 bases, with 18 bases spanning the gap. Per germline, CDR1 SNHLY and CDR2 FYNNEI. The CDR3 consists of 17 residues. The CDR3 sequence is CASSEALNKAYGGELFF. The CDR3, as DNA: TGTGCCAGCAGTGAAGCGCTTAACAAGGCCTACGGCGGGGAGCTGTTTTTT.

The chain has TRBV5-1 and TRBJ1-6, with 7 nucleotides matching TRBD1. CDR3 length: 14 amino acids. Unmatched junction bases numbered 2, after V lost 3 bases and J lost 5 bases. Germline V gene lookup returns CDR1 SGHRS and CDR2 YFSETQ. The CDR3 DNA reads as TGCGCCAGCAGCTGGGACAGAAATAATTCACCCCTCCACTTT. Its protein product is CASSWDRNNSPLHF.

V gene TRBV20-1 combines with J gene TRBJ2-5; 11 nucleotides agree with TRBD1. The CDR3 sequence is 15 residues long. Germline values: CDR1 DFQATT, CDR2 SNEGSKA (reference sequence). Unmatched junction bases numbered 9, after V lost 5 bases and J lost 4 bases. The CDR3 here is CSASRGGTGGETQYF. As DNA, the CDR3 is TGCAGTGCTTCCCGGGGGGGGACAGGGGGAGAGACCCAGTACTTC.

The table lists this clonotype with many counts. V gene TRBV24-1 combines with J gene TRBJ1-1; 8 bases map to TRBD1. Germline values: CDR1 KGHDR, CDR2 SFDVKD. The CDR3 runs to 15 residues. V lost 4 bases to trimming and J lost 5 bases; unmatched junction nucleotides: 8. This chain's CDR3 is CATSDGQGQETEAFF. CDR3 nucleotides: TGTGCCACCAGTGACGGACAGGGACAGGAAACTGAAGCTTTCTTT.

This clonotype was observed a handful of times. This rearrangement joins TRBV30 to TRBJ2-7; D is undetermined. The CDR3 length is 10 residues. Germline-derived CDR1 and CDR2 are GTSNPN and SVGIG (reference sequence). V lost 4 bases and J 5 bases, leaving 6 bases between the germline ends. The CDR3 region is CAWKENEQYF. The CDR3 nucleotides are TGTGCCTGGAAAGAGAACGAGCAGTACTTC.

A few counts support this clonotype. The J gene is TRBJ1-2, the V gene TRBV12-3 or TRBV12-4, with 7 bases fitting TRBD1. V shed 5 bases and J 8 bases; nucleotides not matched to a gene: 11. The CDR3 is made up of 14 amino acids. This CDR3 is CASSTIDRAGGYTF. CDR3 DNA: TGTGCCAGCAGTACAATCGACAGGGCGGGCGGCTACACCTTC.

Ten or more counts support this clonotype. V is TRBV12-3 or TRBV12-4 and J is TRBJ2-7, with a weak D call TRBD1 (5 bases). V gave up 6 bases and J gave up 3 bases, with 9 bases separating them. The CDR3 runs to 12 residues. The CDR3 bases are TGTGCCAGCAGCCCAGGGATCTACGAGCAGTACTTC. This encodes CASSPGIYEQYF.

This clonotype was recorded many times. The V call is TRBV6-5, the J call TRBJ2-3, with 9 bases lining up with TRBD1. The CDR3 totals 16 residues. Germline V lookup: CDR1 MNHEY, CDR2 SVGAGI. J gave up 5 bases and V 2 bases, and 8 bases lay outside the gene matches. Written as DNA, the CDR3 is TGTGCCAGCAGTTACACAGGGACAGGGACCGGAGATACGCAGTATTTT. Translated: CASSYTGTGTGDTQYF.

This clonotype was observed a handful of times. This rearrangement joins TRBV6-5 to TRBJ2-7; TRBD1 matches 8 bases. The CDR3 is made up of 13 amino acids. Germline V gene sequence: CDR1 MNHEY, CDR2 SVGAGI. Unmatched junction bases numbered 7, after V lost 6 bases and J lost 6 bases. The CDR3 spells CASRDRVFGEQYF. DNA of the CDR3: TGTGCCAGCAGGGACAGGGTATTTGGCGAGCAGTACTTC.

This sequence joins TRBV30 and TRBJ1-2; the D gene is possibly TRBD1 (5 bases). The CDR3 spans 13 residues. The V end lost 2 bases, the J end lost 8 bases, and 15 bases lay between the germline ends. The germline V gene has CDR1 GTSNPN and CDR2 SVGIG (reference sequence). CDR3 sequence: CAWSTTDKWGYTF. The CDR3 nucleotides are TGTGCCTGGAGTACCACGGACAAGTGGGGCTACACCTTC.

This chain joins TRBV19 and TRBJ2-2, with 7 positions matching TRBD1. The CDR3 runs 13 residues. Looked up from germline, CDR1 is LNHDA and CDR2 is SQIVND (reference sequence). Unmatched junction bases numbered 6, after V lost 8 bases and J lost 6 bases. Here the CDR3 reads CASRADRAGELFF. The DNA for the CDR3 is TGTGCCAGTCGAGCAGACAGGGCCGGGGAGCTGTTTTTT.

This clonotype was detected only a few times. This rearrangement joins TRBV21-1 to TRBJ1-5; the table assigns TRBD1, which was not confirmed against the DNA. TRBV21-1 is designated a pseudogene. CDR3 length equals 16 residues. The CDR3 DNA reads TGTGCCAGCAGCTTCGGTGAGGACAGGGAGCGGCAGCCCCAGCATTTT. Encoded protein: CASSFGEDRERQPQHF.